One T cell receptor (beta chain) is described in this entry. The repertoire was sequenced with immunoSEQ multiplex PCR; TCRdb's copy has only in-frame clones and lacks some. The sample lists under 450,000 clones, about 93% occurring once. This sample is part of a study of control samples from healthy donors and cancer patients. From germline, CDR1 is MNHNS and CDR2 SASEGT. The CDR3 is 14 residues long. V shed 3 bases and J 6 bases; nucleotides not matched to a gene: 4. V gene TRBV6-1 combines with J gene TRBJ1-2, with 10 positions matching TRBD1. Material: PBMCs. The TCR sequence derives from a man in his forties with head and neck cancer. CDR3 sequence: CASSEAGTGDGYTF. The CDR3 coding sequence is TGTGCCAGCAGTGAGGCCGGGACAGGGGATGGCTACACCTTC.